One T cell receptor (beta chain) is described in this entry. The data were obtained in a study of cytomegalovirus exposure and HLA in healthy donors. At the level of the study: Caucasian-associated ancestry cluster membership applied to about four fifths of approximately 400 genotyped donors.

The PCR contained 60 Vbeta and 13 Jbeta primers. Clones were sequenced by immunoSEQ multiplex PCR, and TCRdb holds only the in-frame ones, with some missing. Of approximately 150,000 clones in the sample, roughly 80% are singletons; the top ten hold approximately 11%. Germline V gene lookup returns CDR1 MDHEN and CDR2 SYDVKM. The J segment lost 10 bases and the V segment lost 2 bases, leaving 10 bases of the junction unmatched. The CDR3 is 15 amino acids. The sequencing sample was made of PBMCs. This clonotype was obtained from a young man in good health and CMV-seropositive. The V and J genes are TRBV28 and TRBJ1-1; 10 bases fit TRBD1. The CDR3 DNA reads TGTGCCAGCAGTTTAGAGGGACAGGGGAGCTTCTTAGCTTTCTTT. Translated: CASSLEGQGSFLAFF.